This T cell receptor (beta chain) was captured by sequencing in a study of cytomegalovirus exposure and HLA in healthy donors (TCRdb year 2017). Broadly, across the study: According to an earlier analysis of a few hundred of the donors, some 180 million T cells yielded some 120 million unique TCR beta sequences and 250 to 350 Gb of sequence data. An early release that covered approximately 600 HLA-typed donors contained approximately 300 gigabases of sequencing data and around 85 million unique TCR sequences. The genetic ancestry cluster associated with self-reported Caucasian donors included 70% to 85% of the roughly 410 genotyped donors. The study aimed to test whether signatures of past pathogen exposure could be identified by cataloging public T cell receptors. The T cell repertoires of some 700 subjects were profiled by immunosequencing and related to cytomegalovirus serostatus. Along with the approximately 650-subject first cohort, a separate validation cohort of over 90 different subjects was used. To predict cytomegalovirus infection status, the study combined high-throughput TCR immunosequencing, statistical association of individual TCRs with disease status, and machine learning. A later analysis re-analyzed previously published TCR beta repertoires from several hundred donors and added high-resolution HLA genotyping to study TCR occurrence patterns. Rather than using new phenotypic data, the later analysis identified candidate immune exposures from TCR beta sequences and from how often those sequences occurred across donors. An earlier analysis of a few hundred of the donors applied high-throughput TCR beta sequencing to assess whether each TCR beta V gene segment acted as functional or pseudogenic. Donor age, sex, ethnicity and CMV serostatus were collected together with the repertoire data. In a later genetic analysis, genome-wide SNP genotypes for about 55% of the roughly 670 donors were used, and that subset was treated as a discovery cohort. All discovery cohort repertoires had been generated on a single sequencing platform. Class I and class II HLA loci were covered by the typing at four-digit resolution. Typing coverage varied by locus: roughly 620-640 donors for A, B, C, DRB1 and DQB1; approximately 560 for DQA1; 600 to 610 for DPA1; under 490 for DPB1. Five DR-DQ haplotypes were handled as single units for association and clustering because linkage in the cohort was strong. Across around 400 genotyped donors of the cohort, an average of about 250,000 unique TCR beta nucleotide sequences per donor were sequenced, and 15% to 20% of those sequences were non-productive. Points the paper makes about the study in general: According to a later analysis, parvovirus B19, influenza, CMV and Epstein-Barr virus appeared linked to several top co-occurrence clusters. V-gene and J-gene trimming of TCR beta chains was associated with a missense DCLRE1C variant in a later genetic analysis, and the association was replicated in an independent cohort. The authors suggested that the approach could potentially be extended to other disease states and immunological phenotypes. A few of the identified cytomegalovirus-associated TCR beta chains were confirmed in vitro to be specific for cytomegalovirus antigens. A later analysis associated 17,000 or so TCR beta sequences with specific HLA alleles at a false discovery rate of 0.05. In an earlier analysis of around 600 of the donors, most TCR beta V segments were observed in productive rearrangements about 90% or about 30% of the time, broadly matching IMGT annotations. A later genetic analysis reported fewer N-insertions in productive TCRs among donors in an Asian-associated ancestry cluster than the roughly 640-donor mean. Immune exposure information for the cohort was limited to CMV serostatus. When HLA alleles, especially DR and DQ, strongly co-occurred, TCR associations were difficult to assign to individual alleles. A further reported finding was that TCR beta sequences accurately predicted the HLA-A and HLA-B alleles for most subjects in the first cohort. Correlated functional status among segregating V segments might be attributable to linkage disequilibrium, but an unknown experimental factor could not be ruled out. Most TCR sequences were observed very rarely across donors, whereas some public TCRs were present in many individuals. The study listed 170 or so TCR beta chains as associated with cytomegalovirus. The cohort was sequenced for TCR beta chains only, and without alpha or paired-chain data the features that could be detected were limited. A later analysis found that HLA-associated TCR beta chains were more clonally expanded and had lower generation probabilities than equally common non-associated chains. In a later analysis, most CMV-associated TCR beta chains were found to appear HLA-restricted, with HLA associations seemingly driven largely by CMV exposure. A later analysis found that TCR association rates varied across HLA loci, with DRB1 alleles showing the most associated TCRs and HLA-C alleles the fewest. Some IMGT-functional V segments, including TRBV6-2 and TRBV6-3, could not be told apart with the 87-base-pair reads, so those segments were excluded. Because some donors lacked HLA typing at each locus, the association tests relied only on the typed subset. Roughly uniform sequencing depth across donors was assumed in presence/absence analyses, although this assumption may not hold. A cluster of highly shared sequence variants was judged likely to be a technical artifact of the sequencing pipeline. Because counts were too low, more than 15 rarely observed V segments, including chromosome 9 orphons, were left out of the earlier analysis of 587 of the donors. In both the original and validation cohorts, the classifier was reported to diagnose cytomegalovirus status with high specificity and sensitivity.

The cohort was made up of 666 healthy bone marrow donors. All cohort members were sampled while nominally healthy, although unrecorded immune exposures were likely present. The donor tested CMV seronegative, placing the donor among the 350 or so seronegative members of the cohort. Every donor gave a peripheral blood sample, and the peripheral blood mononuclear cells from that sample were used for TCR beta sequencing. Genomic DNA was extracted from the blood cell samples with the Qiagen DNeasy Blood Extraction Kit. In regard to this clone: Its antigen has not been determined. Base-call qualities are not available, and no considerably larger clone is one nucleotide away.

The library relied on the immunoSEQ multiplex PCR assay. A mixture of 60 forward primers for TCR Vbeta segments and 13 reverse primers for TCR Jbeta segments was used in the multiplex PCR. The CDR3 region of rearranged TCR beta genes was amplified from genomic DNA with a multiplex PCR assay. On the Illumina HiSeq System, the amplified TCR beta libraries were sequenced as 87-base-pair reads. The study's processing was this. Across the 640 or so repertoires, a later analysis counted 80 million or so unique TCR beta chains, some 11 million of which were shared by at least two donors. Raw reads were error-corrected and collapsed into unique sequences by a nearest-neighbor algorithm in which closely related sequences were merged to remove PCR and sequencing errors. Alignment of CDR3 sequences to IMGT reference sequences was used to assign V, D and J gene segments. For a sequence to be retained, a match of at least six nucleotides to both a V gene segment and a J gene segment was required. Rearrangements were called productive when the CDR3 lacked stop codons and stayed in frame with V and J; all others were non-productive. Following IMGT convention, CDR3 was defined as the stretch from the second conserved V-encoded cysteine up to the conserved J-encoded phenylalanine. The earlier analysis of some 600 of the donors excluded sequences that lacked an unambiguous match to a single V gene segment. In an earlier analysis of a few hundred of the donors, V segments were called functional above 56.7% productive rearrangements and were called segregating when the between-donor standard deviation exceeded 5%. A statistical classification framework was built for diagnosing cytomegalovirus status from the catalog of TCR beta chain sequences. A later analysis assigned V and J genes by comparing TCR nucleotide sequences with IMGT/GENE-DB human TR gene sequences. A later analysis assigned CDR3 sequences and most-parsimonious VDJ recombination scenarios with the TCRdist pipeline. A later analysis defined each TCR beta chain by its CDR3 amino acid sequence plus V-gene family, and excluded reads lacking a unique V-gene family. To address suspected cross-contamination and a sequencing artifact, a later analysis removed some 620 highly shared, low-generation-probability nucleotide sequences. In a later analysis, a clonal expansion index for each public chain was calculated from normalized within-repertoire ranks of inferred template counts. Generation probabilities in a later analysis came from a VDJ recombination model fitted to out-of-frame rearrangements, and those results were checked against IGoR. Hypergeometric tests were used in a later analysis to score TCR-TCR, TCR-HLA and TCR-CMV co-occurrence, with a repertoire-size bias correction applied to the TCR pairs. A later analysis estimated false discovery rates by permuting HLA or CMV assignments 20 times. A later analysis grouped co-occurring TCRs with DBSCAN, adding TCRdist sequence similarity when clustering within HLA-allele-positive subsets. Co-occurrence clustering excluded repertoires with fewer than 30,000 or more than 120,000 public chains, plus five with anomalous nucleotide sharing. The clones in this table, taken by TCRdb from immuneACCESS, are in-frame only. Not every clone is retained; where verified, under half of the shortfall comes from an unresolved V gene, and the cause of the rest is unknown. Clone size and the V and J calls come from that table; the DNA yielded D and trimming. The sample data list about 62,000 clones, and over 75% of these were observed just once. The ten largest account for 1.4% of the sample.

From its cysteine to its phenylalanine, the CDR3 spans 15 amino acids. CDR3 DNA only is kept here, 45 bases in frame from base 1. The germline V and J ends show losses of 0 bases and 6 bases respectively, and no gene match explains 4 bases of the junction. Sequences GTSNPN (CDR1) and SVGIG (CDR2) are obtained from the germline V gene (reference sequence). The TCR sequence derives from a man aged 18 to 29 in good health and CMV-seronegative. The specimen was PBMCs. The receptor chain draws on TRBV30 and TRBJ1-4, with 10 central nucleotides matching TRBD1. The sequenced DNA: TGTGCCTGGAGTGTAATGGGGACAGGGGATGAAAAACTGTTTTTT. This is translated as CAWSVMGTGDEKLFF.